This T cell receptor beta chain was obtained from a study of CD8 T cells in ankylosing spondylitis. One entry per CDR3 protein, called by TCRdb with MiXCR from the 5' RACE reads. The sample contains around 280,000 distinct CDR3 sequences, 20% of which appear only once. Findings and limits, study-wide: Clones tied to disease were said to be significantly enriched in matched ankylosing spondylitis synovial fluid. Ankylosing spondylitis blood appeared to be characterized by a TCR beta motif of 8 or 9 highly homologous variants. Disease-linked clones displayed a CD8+ phenotype and appeared relatively rarely in peripheral blood.

In the case of this clonotype: The antigen remains undetermined.

Germline CDR1 LNHNV, CDR2 YYDKDF (reference sequence). This CDR3 is 16 amino acids long. Trimming cost V 0 bases and J 0 bases; bases outside gene matches: 3. V is TRBV15 and J is TRBJ2-3, with 7 bases identical to TRBD2. Sequenced: blood, either unsorted or a sorted T cell fraction (not recorded which). The source of this sequence is a male donor with ankylosing spondylitis or in good health (not recorded which). The CDR3 loop reads CATSRDLAASTDTQYF. The DNA of the CDR3 is TGTGCCACCAGCAGAGACCTAGCGGCTAGCACAGATACGCAGTATTTT.